The source of this T cell receptor beta chain is a study of Graves' ophthalmopathy and Graves' hyperthyroidism (dated by TCRdb to the late 2010s). Looking at the study overall: Peripheral blood was collected before any treatment was given, at the time of initial diagnosis. To explore V-J signatures that distinguish ophthalmopathy from hyperthyroidism, a discovery set of about a hundred patients was enrolled, made up of 43 with ophthalmopathy and 57 with stable hyperthyroidism. In five or six hyperthyroidism patients, the T-cell repertoires found in thyroid tissue were compared with those found in blood. TCR beta repertoire signatures were used to distinguish Graves' ophthalmopathy from Graves' hyperthyroidism and to predict progression to ophthalmopathy. Following sampling, methimazole starting at 30 mg daily was administered to hyperthyroidism patients, and high-dose intravenous methylprednisolone was administered to ophthalmopathy patients. In total, some 140 blood samples were TCR-sequenced: fewer than 50 ophthalmopathy, 80 or so hyperthyroidism and roughly 17 hyperthyroidism-to-ophthalmopathy patients. An independent validation cohort comprised 18 hyperthyroidism patients and over 15 patients who later progressed from hyperthyroidism to ophthalmopathy.

On this clonotype itself: Its antigen is still unknown. It may be a read error: a sequence one base away is much more abundant.

From a lookup of the germline V gene (reference sequence), CDR1 and CDR2 are SEHNR and FQNEAQ. V is clipped by 3 bases and J by 7 bases, and the sequence between their germline boundaries is 12 bases long. The cysteine opens and the phenylalanine closes a CDR3 of 13 amino acids. The sequence is cut down to CDR3 DNA, 39 bases in frame from base 1. Summary of the overall study and its limitations: Ophthalmopathy was separated from stable hyperthyroidism by the 13-signature model with 85% to 90% sensitivity and 81.08% specificity in cross-validation and with 80%/75% in the test set. No statistical method was used to set the sample size in advance, and the investigators knew which group each participant was assigned to. In validation, the model predicted ophthalmopathy progression with less than 71% sensitivity and about 73% specificity; some 13 predicted patients were CT-confirmed with GO in a median of approximately six months. Most of the expanded thyroid clonotypes with a frequency above 0.001 were also detected in blood, and it was suggested that the thyroid immune response may be reflected by blood repertoires.

The ophthalmopathy patients had moderately to severely active disease, with a Clinical Activity Score of 3 or higher, a NOSPECS grade of 4 or higher, and a disease duration of less than 3 months. Patients with other autoimmune diseases, uncontrolled infections, pregnancy or lactation were excluded. Diagnosis relied on clinical symptoms, serum thyroxine, TRAb, thyroid ultrasound and orbital computed tomography. Ficoll-Paque density gradient centrifugation was used to isolate PBMCs from about 9 ml of fresh peripheral blood. Trizol reagent was used to extract the total RNA, and its quality was then checked on an Agilent 2100 Bioanalyzer. For repertoire sequencing, the TCR beta CDR3 regions were amplified from RNA transcripts. The first round was an RT-PCR using HTBI primers with the Qiagen OneStep RT-PCR kit, and this first round was followed by a second-round multiplex PCR, then size selection and purification. Libraries were sequenced on an Illumina HiSeq2000 using paired-end 100 bp reads. Concerning the study's data processing: SOAPnuke was used for read processing, and reads with adapters, uncalled bases, a mean Phred below 15, or no exact constant-primer or identifier match were discarded. COPE v1.2.5 was used to merge the high-quality paired reads. Each unique nucleotide sequence was defined as a clonotype, and clonotypes were aligned to IMGT TRB V, D and J references with MiTCR v1.1. Only V-J combinations with frequency above 0.0001 were analysed, covering around 99% of repertoires. For each V-J combination, a TCR clonal expansion and chaos score was defined as F50 clonal expansion divided by the chaos observed in the TCRdist matrix. Welch's t-statistics and random forest were used to reduce the features to approximately 13 V-J combinations, which were then used as input to a naive Bayes classifier. The Morisita-Horn index was used to measure how similar the thyroid and blood repertoires were. TCRdb cleaned the public reads at Q25 with fastp, built clones with MiXCR and kept in-frame beta chains. Rows with a matching CDR3 protein are joined into one entry that keeps the most common DNA and genes. TCRdb, not the authors, supplied the V and J calls. The sample table shows approximately 700,000 distinct CDR3 sequences, and 35% to 50% are seen once. The ten largest clones represent 44% of the sample.

This receptor chain uses TRBV7-9 and TRBJ1-2, with TRBD1 tentatively as D gene (5 bases match). The source is an adult man with Graves' ophthalmopathy. Source material: peripheral blood. The sequenced DNA is TGTGCCAGCAGCTTGAACCAGAGGGGTGGCTACACCTTC. It translates as CASSLNQRGGYTF.